This T cell receptor (beta chain) originates from a study of shared T cell receptors in the human thymus. Sequencing used immunoSEQ multiplex PCR; TCRdb keeps in-frame clones, though not all of them. The repertoire holds about 610,000 clones, 88% seen once, with 0.008% to 0.011% in the top ten. A further study also used this sample, focusing on human thymus T cells. That work states: Having surgery to correct congenital heart defects, healthy Finnish infants acted as the donors. Resections from corrective heart surgery provided thymus tissue. Thymic and blood repertoires showed apparently biased V and J gene usage.

The clonotype was recovered from a boy younger than two with a congenital heart defect. Sequencing was carried out using thymocytes.

CDR3 sequence (DNA): TGTGCCAGTAGCCGGACAGTGAACACTGAAGCTTTCTTT. It encodes CASSRTVNTEAFF. The chain employs TRBV19 and TRBJ1-1, with D possibly matching TRBD1 (6 bases). CDR3 size: 13 residues. Germline-derived CDR1 and CDR2 are LNHDA and SQIVND (reference sequence). V gave up 6 bases and J gave up 0 bases, with 8 bases separating them.